Listed below are T cell receptor beta chains from one sample, sequenced in a study of CD8+CD57+ T cells in acquired aplastic anemia. TCRdb independently ran MiXCR on the reads; one entry per CDR3 protein. The sample lists under 200,000 distinct CDR3 sequences, approximately 48% occurring once. Sequencing was performed on sorted CD4+, CD8+, or CD8+CD57+ T cells (not recorded which) from PBMCs. All receptors come from a human donor with aplastic anemia. CDR3s include the opening cysteine and the closing phenylalanine or tryptophan. Each record gives: clone size, J gene, D gene, CDR3 length, V gene, CDR3 DNA, CDR3 protein. A D gene is named only where the DNA matches it firmly. For some rows the clone size is stated as once, few or many, or as a class when expanded; others skip it.

size: few; J: TRBJ1-1; D: -; length: 13; V: TRBV29-1; DNA: TGCAGCGTTGAAGATGGGGGGGCCACTGAAGCTTTCTTT; CDR3: CSVEDGGATEAFF
size: -; J: TRBJ1-1; D: -; length: 15; V: TRBV2; DNA: TGTGCCAGCAGGAAGGACGCCTCGATGAACACTGAAGCTTTCTTT; CDR3: CASRKDASMNTEAFF
size: many; J: TRBJ2-1; D: -; length: 14; V: TRBV9; DNA: TGTGCCAGCAGCGCGGGACATATGTACAATGAGCAGTTCTTC; CDR3: CASSAGHMYNEQFF
size: few; J: TRBJ1-6; D: -; length: 15; V: TRBV13; DNA: TGTGCCAGCAGGATAAAGGGCGCCTATAATTCACCCCTCCACTTT; CDR3: CASRIKGAYNSPLHF
size: few; J: TRBJ1-1; D: -; length: 13; V: TRBV6-6; DNA: TGTGCCAGCAGTTACTCGACGGGTCAGGAAGCTTTCTTT; CDR3: CASSYSTGQEAFF
size: once; J: TRBJ2-5; D: -; length: 13; V: TRBV2; DNA: TGTGCCAGCAGTACCGGGGCCCAAGAGACCCAGTACTTC; CDR3: CASSTGAQETQYF
size: many; J: TRBJ1-2; D: -; length: 12; V: TRBV6-2/TRBV6-3; DNA: TGTGCCAGCAGTTTTGAAGGGAGCGGCTACACCTTC; CDR3: CASSFEGSGYTF
size: -; J: TRBJ2-5; D: -; length: 15; V: TRBV5-5; DNA: TGTGCCAGCAGCTTGGGGTCAGGGTTCCAAGAGACCCAGTACTTC; CDR3: CASSLGSGFQETQYF
size: -; J: TRBJ2-6; D: -; length: 14; V: TRBV5-1; DNA: TGCGCCAGCAGCCAGGGTGCGGGGGCCAACGTCCTGACTTTC; CDR3: CASSQGAGANVLTF
size: -; J: TRBJ2-2; D: -; length: 15; V: TRBV15; DNA: TGTGCCACCAGCAGCTTGACAAGGAACACCGGGGAGCTGTTTTTT; CDR3: CATSSLTRNTGELFF
size: -; J: TRBJ2-1; D: -; length: 13; V: TRBV24-1; DNA: TGTGCCACTCGACCCAGCTCCTACAATGAGCAGTTCTTC; CDR3: CATRPSSYNEQFF
size: -; J: TRBJ2-2; D: -; length: 11; V: TRBV7-2; DNA: TGTGCCAGCAGCCATCCCGGGGAGCTGTTTTTT; CDR3: CASSHPGELFF
size: -; J: TRBJ1-2; D: -; length: 15; V: TRBV11-2; DNA: TGTGCCAGCAGCTTAGAAGGTATCAAGGGATATGGCTACACCTTC; CDR3: CASSLEGIKGYGYTF
size: -; J: TRBJ1-1; D: -; length: 13; V: TRBV10-3; DNA: TGTGCCATCACCAAAACAGGGAACACTGAAGCTTTCTTT; CDR3: CAITKTGNTEAFF
size: -; J: TRBJ2-3; D: TRBD1; length: 13; V: TRBV24-1; DNA: TGTGCCACCGGACAGGGGAGCACAGATACGCAGTATTTT; CDR3: CATGQGSTDTQYF
size: many; J: TRBJ2-5; D: -; length: 16; V: TRBV5-8; DNA: TGTGCCAGCAGCTTTCGAGGACTGTCCTTAAAAGAGACCCAGTACTTC; CDR3: CASSFRGLSLKETQYF
size: many; J: TRBJ2-2; D: -; length: 13; V: TRBV7-9; DNA: TGTGCCAGCAGTCTCGATCGAGGCGGGGAGCTGTTTTTT; CDR3: CASSLDRGGELFF
size: many; J: TRBJ1-1; D: -; length: 13; V: TRBV5-1; DNA: TGCGCCAGCGCACGGGACACGAACACTGAAGCTTTCTTT; CDR3: CASARDTNTEAFF
size: few; J: TRBJ2-5; D: -; length: 13; V: TRBV29-1; DNA: TGCAGCGTTGTGAACAGGGTTGTGGAGACCCAGTACTTC; CDR3: CSVVNRVVETQYF
size: -; J: TRBJ2-3; D: -; length: 15; V: TRBV6-4; DNA: TGTGCCAGCAGTGACTCTGCCGGGCGCACAGATACGCAGTATTTT; CDR3: CASSDSAGRTDTQYF
size: -; J: TRBJ1-6; D: TRBD1; length: 14; V: TRBV5-1; DNA: TGCGCCAGCACCCCGGAACAGGGGGTTTCACCCCTCCACTTT; CDR3: CASTPEQGVSPLHF
size: many; J: TRBJ2-2; D: -; length: 13; V: TRBV7-3; DNA: TGTGCCAGCAGCTGGGGCAGCACCGGGGAGCTGTTTTTT; CDR3: CASSWGSTGELFF
size: -; J: TRBJ2-2; D: -; length: 12; V: TRBV7-8; DNA: TGTGCCAGCAGCTCCTCGCGGCGGGAGCTGTTTTTT; CDR3: CASSSSRRELFF
size: -; J: TRBJ1-5; D: -; length: 16; V: TRBV20-1; DNA: TGCAGTGCTAGGTATCAGGGACCTAATAGCAATCAGCCCCAGCATTTT; CDR3: CSARYQGPNSNQPQHF
size: -; J: TRBJ1-6; D: -; length: 13; V: TRBV10-3; DNA: TGTGCCATCAGTGACCCGAAGAATTCACCCCTCCACTTT; CDR3: CAISDPKNSPLHF
size: many; J: TRBJ2-3; D: TRBD2; length: 14; V: TRBV20-1; DNA: TGCAGTGCCACTAGCGGGGTGAGCACAGATACGCAGTATTTT; CDR3: CSATSGVSTDTQYF
size: -; J: TRBJ1-2; D: -; length: 11; V: TRBV5-1; DNA: TGCGCCAGCAGCTTGAGCGATGGCTACACCTTC; CDR3: CASSLSDGYTF
size: many; J: TRBJ2-7; D: -; length: 14; V: TRBV11-2; DNA: TGTGCCAGCAGCATGGGCCGGGCCCTCTACGAGCAGTACTTC; CDR3: CASSMGRALYEQYF
size: -; J: TRBJ2-7; D: -; length: 14; V: TRBV7-7; DNA: TGTGCTAGCAGCTTAGGAGGGGACTCCTACGAGCAGTACTTC; CDR3: CASSLGGDSYEQYF
size: once; J: TRBJ1-1; D: -; length: 13; V: TRBV10-1; DNA: TGCGCCAGCAGTGAGTCATGGGGCACTGAAGCTTTCTTT; CDR3: CASSESWGTEAFF
size: many; J: TRBJ2-3; D: -; length: 14; V: TRBV19; DNA: TGTGCCAGTAAGGGGGGCCTTAGCACAGATACGCAGTATTTT; CDR3: CASKGGLSTDTQYF
size: once; J: TRBJ2-5; D: -; length: 11; V: TRBV29-1; DNA: TGCAGCGCCCTAGACTGGGCCGCCCAGTACTTC; CDR3: CSALDWAAQYF
size: -; J: TRBJ2-5; D: -; length: 14; V: TRBV5-4; DNA: TGTGCCACCAACGAAGGGGGGGAATGGGAGACCCAGTACTTC; CDR3: CATNEGGEWETQYF
size: -; J: TRBJ1-5; D: TRBD1; length: 15; V: TRBV25-1; DNA: TGTGCCAGCAGTGAATCAGGGGGTAGGGATCAGCCCCAGCATTTT; CDR3: CASSESGGRDQPQHF
size: -; J: TRBJ2-1; D: -; length: 14; V: TRBV20-1; DNA: TGCAGTGCTAGAGATTCGGGGGTTGGGGCCTCCGTGTTCTTC; CDR3: CSARDSGVGASVFF
size: many; J: TRBJ1-1; D: -; length: 15; V: TRBV10-3; DNA: TGTGCCATCAGTGAGGCCAGAACAGGGAACACTGAAGCTTTCTTT; CDR3: CAISEARTGNTEAFF
size: many; J: TRBJ1-2; D: -; length: 13; V: TRBV20-1; DNA: TGCAGTGCTAGCCTTAGTGAACAGGCCGGCTACACCTTC; CDR3: CSASLSEQAGYTF
size: -; J: TRBJ1-5; D: -; length: 14; V: TRBV9; DNA: TGTGCCAGCAGCCCCGGGTCCAACTACCAGCCCCAGCATTTT; CDR3: CASSPGSNYQPQHF
size: -; J: TRBJ1-1; D: TRBD1; length: 13; V: TRBV24-1; DNA: TGTGCCACCACCTTAGGACAGGGGACTGAAGCTTTCTTT; CDR3: CATTLGQGTEAFF
size: -; J: TRBJ2-5; D: TRBD1; length: 14; V: TRBV10-3; DNA: TGTGCCATCAGTATGACAGGGGACCAAGAGACCCAGTACTTC; CDR3: CAISMTGDQETQYF
size: -; J: TRBJ1-2; D: -; length: 15; V: TRBV7-8; DNA: TGTGCCAGCAGCTTAGGATCGAATAGAATATATGGCTACACCTTC; CDR3: CASSLGSNRIYGYTF
size: many; J: TRBJ1-5; D: -; length: 16; V: TRBV19; DNA: TGTGCCAGTAGTCAGAGGGACGGCAATAGCAATCAGCCCCAGCATTTT; CDR3: CASSQRDGNSNQPQHF
size: many; J: TRBJ2-1; D: TRBD2; length: 15; V: TRBV7-3; DNA: TGTGCCAGCAGCCTTAGCGGGGGGGCTGGCAATGAGCAGTTCTTC; CDR3: CASSLSGGAGNEQFF
size: many; J: TRBJ2-6; D: -; length: 17; V: TRBV10-1; DNA: TGCGCCAGCAGTGGGACAGACAACATCTCTGGGGCCAACGTCCTGACTTTC; CDR3: CASSGTDNISGANVLTF
size: -; J: TRBJ2-3; D: -; length: 13; V: TRBV10-3; DNA: TGTGCCATCAGTGAGTTTGAAGGCGATACGCAGTATTTT; CDR3: CAISEFEGDTQYF
size: many; J: TRBJ2-7; D: TRBD1; length: 15; V: TRBV19; DNA: TGTGCCAGTAGTGCACGGACAGGGGGCCCCTACGAGCAGTACTTC; CDR3: CASSARTGGPYEQYF
size: few; J: TRBJ1-3; D: TRBD1; length: 14; V: TRBV2; DNA: TGTGCCAGCACCGGGACAGCCTCTGGAAACACCATATATTTT; CDR3: CASTGTASGNTIYF
size: -; J: TRBJ1-3; D: -; length: 12; V: TRBV29-1; DNA: TGCAGCTCCCAGACAGAACGAAACACCATATATTTT; CDR3: CSSQTERNTIYF
size: many; J: TRBJ2-1; D: -; length: 15; V: TRBV4-1; DNA: TGCGCCAGCACCTCAGGGTTGGTAGCTAAGAATGAGCAGTTCTTC; CDR3: CASTSGLVAKNEQFF
size: many; J: TRBJ1-1; D: -; length: 14; V: TRBV6-1; DNA: TGTGCCAGCAGCCGTCTCGGGGGGAACACTGAAGCTTTCTTT; CDR3: CASSRLGGNTEAFF
size: once; J: TRBJ2-7; D: TRBD1; length: 15; V: TRBV5-4; DNA: TGTGCCAGCAGCTTGGAGGGACAGGGGGCACACGAGCAGTACTTC; CDR3: CASSLEGQGAHEQYF